This T cell receptor (beta chain) was found in a study of metastatic and nonmetastatic thyroid tumors. Treatment of any kind had been given to no patient before thyroid surgery. This clone has ten or more counts. Via MiXCR, TCRdb re-called the PCR reads. Here the sample spans 25,000 to 35,000 clones, 15% to 20% being singletons. The receptor comes from a female donor with papillary thyroid cancer or a benign thyroid nodule (not recorded which). Some clones in this sample may be carry-over from other donors' samples. What was sequenced was blood.

The CDR3 sequence is CASSLVTGSSYEQYF. The CDR3 coding sequence is TGTGCCAGCAGTTTGGTAACAGGCAGCTCCTACGAGCAGTACTTC. This sequence joins TRBV28 and TRBJ2-7; a weak D match, TRBD1 (5 bases). With 3 bases removed from V and 0 bases from J, the gap between germline ends came to 12 bases. In germline, CDR1 is MDHEN, CDR2 SYDVKM. The CDR3 is 15 residues long.